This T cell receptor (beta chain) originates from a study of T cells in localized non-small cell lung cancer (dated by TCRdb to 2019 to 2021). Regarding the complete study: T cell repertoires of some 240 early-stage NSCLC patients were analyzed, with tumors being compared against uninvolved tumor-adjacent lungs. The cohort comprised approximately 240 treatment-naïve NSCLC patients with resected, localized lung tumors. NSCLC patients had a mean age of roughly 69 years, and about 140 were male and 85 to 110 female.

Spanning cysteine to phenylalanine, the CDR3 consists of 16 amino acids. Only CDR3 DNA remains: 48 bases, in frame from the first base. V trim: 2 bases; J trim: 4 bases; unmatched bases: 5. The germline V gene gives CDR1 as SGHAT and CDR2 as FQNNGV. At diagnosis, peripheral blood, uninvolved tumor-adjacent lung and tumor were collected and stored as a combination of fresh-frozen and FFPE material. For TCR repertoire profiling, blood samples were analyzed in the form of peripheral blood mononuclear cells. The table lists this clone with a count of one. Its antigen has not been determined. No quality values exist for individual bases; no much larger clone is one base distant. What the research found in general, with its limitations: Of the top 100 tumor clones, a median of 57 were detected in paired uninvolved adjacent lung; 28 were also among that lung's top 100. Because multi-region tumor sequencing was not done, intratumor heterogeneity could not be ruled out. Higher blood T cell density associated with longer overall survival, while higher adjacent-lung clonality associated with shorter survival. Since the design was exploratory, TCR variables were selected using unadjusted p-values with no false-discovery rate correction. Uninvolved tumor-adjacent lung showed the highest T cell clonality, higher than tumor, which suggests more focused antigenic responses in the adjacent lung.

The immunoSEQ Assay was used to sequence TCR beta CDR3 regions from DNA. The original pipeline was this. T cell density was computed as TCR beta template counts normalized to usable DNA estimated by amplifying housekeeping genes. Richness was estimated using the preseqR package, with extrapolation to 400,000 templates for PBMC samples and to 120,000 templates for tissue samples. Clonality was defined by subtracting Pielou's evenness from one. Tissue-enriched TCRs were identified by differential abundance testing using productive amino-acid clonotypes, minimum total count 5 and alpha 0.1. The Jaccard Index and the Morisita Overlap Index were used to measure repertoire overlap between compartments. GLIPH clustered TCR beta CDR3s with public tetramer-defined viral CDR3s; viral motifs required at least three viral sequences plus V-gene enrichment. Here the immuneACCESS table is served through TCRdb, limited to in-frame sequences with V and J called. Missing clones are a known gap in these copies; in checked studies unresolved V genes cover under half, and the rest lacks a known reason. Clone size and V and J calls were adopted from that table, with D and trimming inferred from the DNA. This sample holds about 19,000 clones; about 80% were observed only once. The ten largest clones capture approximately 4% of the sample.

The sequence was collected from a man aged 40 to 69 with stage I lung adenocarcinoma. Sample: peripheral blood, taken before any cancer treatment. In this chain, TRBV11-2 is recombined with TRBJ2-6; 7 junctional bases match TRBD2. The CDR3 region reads CASSLRGGAGANVLTF. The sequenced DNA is TGTGCCAGCAGCTTAAGGGGAGGGGCCGGGGCCAACGTCCTGACTTTC.